The 16 T cell receptor beta chains below all came from one sample that was sequenced in a study of vaccination and CD4 T cells after COVID-19. As for time point: late sampling 161 to 241 days after vaccination in a few convalescent patients. Treatment specified: approximately nine-day PBMC culture with coronavirus spike peptide pools or control peptides (ViraFEST assay). Their cognate antigens are unknown. Cultured CD4+ T-cell DNA underwent Oncomine TCR Beta short-read sequencing. In TCRdb, the PCR reads were re-called with MiXCR into one record per CDR3 protein. Of around 18,000 distinct CDR3 sequences in the sample, about half are singletons; the top ten hold about 20%. Sequenced material: CD4+ T cells from blood, cultured in vitro, taken about 7 months after SARS-CoV-2 vaccination. The source is a human donor who had recovered from COVID-19.

The CDR3 DNA follows: TGCAGCGGGGACAGGTTTTATGGGCAAGAGACCCAGTACTTC. This sequence encodes CSGDRFYGQETQYF. The rearrangement joins TRBV29-1 to TRBJ2-5; 8 bases map to TRBD1. Germline CDR1 and CDR2: SQVTM and ANQGSEA. The J segment lost 2 bases and the V segment lost 7 bases, leaving 9 bases of the junction unmatched. This CDR3 region has 14 residues.

V is TRBV19 and J is TRBJ2-2, with D possibly being TRBD1 or TRBD2 (5 bases each). This CDR3 has 16 amino acids. Trimming removed 3 bases from V and 4 bases from J, with 15 bases in between. Germline values: CDR1 LNHDA, CDR2 SQIVND (reference sequence). The CDR3 DNA reads TGTGCCAGTAGTATCAAGCGGCGGCAGGGCACCGGGGAGCTGTTTTTT. Protein sequence: CASSIKRRQGTGELFF.

This clonotype was seen a handful of times. This chain joins TRBV19 and TRBJ2-1; TRBD2 matches at 9 bases. This CDR3 contains 14 residues. The trim removed 3 bases at V and 8 bases at J, leaving 5 bases unmatched. Germline V gives CDR1 LNHDA, CDR2 SQIVND (reference sequence). The CDR3 DNA reads TGTGCCAGTAGTATGCGGGGGGGCCACTATGAGCAGTTCTTC. Translation: CASSMRGGHYEQFF.

This chain links TRBV6-2 or TRBV6-3 with TRBJ2-7; D unresolved. The CDR3 totals 16 residues. The ends were cut back, 2 bases at V and 3 bases at J, with 17 bases in the middle. Germline V CDR1 and CDR2: MNHEY, SVGEGT. CDR3 sequence: CASSYGVGEESYEQYF. The DNA for the CDR3 is TGTGCCAGCAGTTACGGGGTAGGTGAGGAGAGCTACGAGCAGTACTTC.

This clonotype was detected a few times. This chain joins TRBV2 and TRBJ1-6; D remains ambiguous. Deletions cut 5 bases from V and 9 bases from J, with 8 bases between. This CDR3 has 12 amino acids. Germline loops: CDR1 SNHLY, CDR2 FYNNEI. The CDR3 sequence: CASSTWVSPLHF. The CDR3 nucleotides are TGTGCCAGCAGTACCTGGGTTTCACCCCTCCACTTT.

The CDR3 loop is CAKVAGAPGDNQPQHF. The CDR3 DNA is TGTGCCAAAGTTGCCGGCGCCCCGGGGGACAATCAGCCCCAGCATTTT. The V call is TRBV19, the J call TRBJ1-5; weak D call: TRBD1 (5 bases). Trimming left V 10 bases short and J 3 bases short, with 22 bases between. Germline V CDR1 and CDR2: LNHDA, SQIVND (reference sequence). The CDR3 runs 16 residues.

The chain couples TRBV29-1 to TRBJ2-5; possibly TRBD2 for D (5 bases). The CDR3 length is 12 residues. In germline, CDR1 is SQVTM, CDR2 ANQGSEA. V gave up 7 bases and J gave up 9 bases, with 18 bases separating them. The CDR3 coding sequence is TGCAGCGCCCGAGGGAGTGTCGGGGCCCAGTACTTC. Translation gives CSARGSVGAQYF.

This chain uses TRBV7-2 with TRBJ2-7, with 7 bases fitting TRBD2. CDR3 size: 16 residues. V dropped 1 base and J dropped 0; count of bases not matched to a gene: 6. Germline V CDR1 and CDR2: SGHTA, FQGNSA. The chain's CDR3 is CASSLVGGGSSYEQYF. DNA of the CDR3: TGTGCCAGCAGCTTAGTGGGCGGGGGAAGCTCCTACGAGCAGTACTTC.

This chain joins TRBV7-2 and TRBJ2-3, with a weak D call TRBD1 (6 bases). This CDR3 has 16 amino acids. CDR1 is SGHTA and CDR2 is FQGNSA in the germline V gene. The V and J ends lost 5 bases and 2 bases respectively, with 17 bases between them. DNA for the CDR3: TGTGCCAGCAGCCCAGGGGTGAGCTATACCACAGATACGCAGTATTTT. Translating gives CASSPGVSYTTDTQYF.

The genes are TRBV2 and TRBJ1-2, with a weak D call TRBD1 (6 bases). The CDR3 runs 13 residues. V lost 5 bases and J lost 3, with 10 bases in between. CDR1 is SNHLY and CDR2 is FYNNEI in the germline V gene. CDR3: CASSWDTDYGYTF. The CDR3 DNA sequence: TGTGCCAGCAGTTGGGACACCGACTATGGCTACACCTTC.

The chain carries TRBV27 and TRBJ2-1; TRBD2 agrees at 13 bases. Germline V gives CDR1 MNHEY, CDR2 SMNVEV (reference sequence). The V gene end was trimmed by 8 bases and the J gene end by 8 bases; junction bases not matched to a gene: 18. There are 18 residues in the CDR3. CDR3 amino acids: CASSVLAGTSGIPHEQFF. The CDR3 coding sequence is TGTGCCAGCTCCGTCCTCGCCGGGACTAGCGGGATTCCCCATGAGCAGTTCTTC.

The chain combines TRBV6-5 with TRBJ2-3, with D perhaps given as TRBD1 or TRBD2 (5 bases each). V lost 4 bases to trimming and J lost 0 bases, with 20 bases between them. This CDR3 is 18 amino acids long. Germline loops: CDR1 MNHEY, CDR2 SVGAGI. The CDR3 protein is CASSSEGGPRDSTDTQYF. CDR3 bases: TGTGCCAGCAGTTCCGAAGGAGGTCCCAGGGATAGCACAGATACGCAGTATTTT.

The chain joins TRBV23-1 to TRBJ2-5; 7 nucleotides agree with TRBD1. TRBV23-1 is identified as an open reading frame with a role that is uncertain. This CDR3 spans 15 amino acids. Trimming removed 0 bases from V and 4 bases from J; junction bases left unmatched: 5. This chain's CDR3 is CASSQSRDRVETQYF. DNA of the CDR3: TGCGCCAGCAGTCAATCACGAGACAGGGTAGAGACCCAGTACTTC.

This clonotype came up once. J is TRBJ1-6 and V is TRBV9; D gene uncertain. In germline, CDR1 is SGDLS, CDR2 YYNGEE. Trimming pared 4 bases from V and 10 bases from J, leaving 12 bases between. The CDR3 is 13 residues long. CDR3 amino acids: CASSQVLKSPLHF. The CDR3 DNA is TGTGCCAGCAGCCAAGTGCTAAAATCACCCCTCCACTTT.

This sequence joins TRBV7-2 and TRBJ1-6; no firm D call. V lost 2 bases, J lost 10 bases, and 18 bases lay in between. The CDR3 spans 16 residues. Looked up from germline, CDR1 is SGHTA and CDR2 is FQGNSA. The CDR3 bases are TGTGCCAGCAGCTTATTGAGTCCAGGACTTCAGTCACCCCTCCACTTT. This gives the protein CASSLLSPGLQSPLHF.

The chain couples TRBV2 to TRBJ2-5; no clear D gene. Germline V gene lookup returns CDR1 SNHLY and CDR2 FYNNEI. This CDR3 contains 13 residues. Trimming took 7 bases from V and 7 from J, leaving 16 bases between them. The CDR3 reads CASNGAPHRTQYF. The CDR3, as DNA: TGTGCCAGCAACGGCGCACCCCACAGGACCCAGTACTTC.